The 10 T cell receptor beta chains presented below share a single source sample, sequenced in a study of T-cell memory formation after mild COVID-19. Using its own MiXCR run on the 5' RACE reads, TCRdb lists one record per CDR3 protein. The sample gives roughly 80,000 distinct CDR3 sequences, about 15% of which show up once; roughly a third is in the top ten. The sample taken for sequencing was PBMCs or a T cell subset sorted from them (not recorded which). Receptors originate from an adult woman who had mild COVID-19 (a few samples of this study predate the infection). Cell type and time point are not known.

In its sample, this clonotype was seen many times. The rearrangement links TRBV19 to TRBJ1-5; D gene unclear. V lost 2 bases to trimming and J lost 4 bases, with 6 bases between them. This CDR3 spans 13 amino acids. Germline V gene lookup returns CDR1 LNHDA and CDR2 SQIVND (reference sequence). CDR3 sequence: CASSINHNQPQHF. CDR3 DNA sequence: TGTGCCAGTAGTATAAACCATAATCAGCCCCAGCATTTT.

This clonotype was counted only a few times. The DNA for the CDR3 is TGCGCCAGCAGCTTGGGAGACGTGGTATCCTACGAGCAGTACTTC. This codes for CASSLGDVVSYEQYF. J is TRBJ2-7 and V is TRBV5-1, with D unresolved. Germline values: CDR1 SGHRS, CDR2 YFSETQ. Trimming shortened V by 0 bases and J by 1 base, and 11 bases separated the two germline ends. CDR3 length: 15 residues.

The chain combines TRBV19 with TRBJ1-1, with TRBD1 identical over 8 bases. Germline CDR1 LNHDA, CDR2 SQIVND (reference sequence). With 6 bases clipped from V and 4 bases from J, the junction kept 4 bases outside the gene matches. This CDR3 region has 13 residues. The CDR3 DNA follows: TGTGCCAGTAGCACCGGGACAGGCACTGAAGCTTTCTTT. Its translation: CASSTGTGTEAFF.

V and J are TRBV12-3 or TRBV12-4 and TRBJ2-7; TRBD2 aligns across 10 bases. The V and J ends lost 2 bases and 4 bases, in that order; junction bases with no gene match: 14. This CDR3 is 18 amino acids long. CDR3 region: CASSLSSRGTSGNYEQYF. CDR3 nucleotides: TGTGCCAGCAGTTTAAGTAGTAGGGGCACTAGCGGGAATTACGAGCAGTACTTC.

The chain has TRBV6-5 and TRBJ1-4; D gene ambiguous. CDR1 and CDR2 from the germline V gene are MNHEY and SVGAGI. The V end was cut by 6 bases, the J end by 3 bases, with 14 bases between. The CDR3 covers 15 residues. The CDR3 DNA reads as TGTGCCAGCAGGACCCGGGTCGGGGCTAATGAAAAACTGTTTTTT. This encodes CASRTRVGANEKLFF.

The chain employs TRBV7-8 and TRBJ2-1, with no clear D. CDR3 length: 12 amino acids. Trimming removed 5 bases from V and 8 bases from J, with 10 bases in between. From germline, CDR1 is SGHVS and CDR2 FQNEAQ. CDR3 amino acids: CASSAPWDEQFF. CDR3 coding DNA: TGTGCCAGCAGCGCCCCATGGGATGAGCAGTTCTTC.

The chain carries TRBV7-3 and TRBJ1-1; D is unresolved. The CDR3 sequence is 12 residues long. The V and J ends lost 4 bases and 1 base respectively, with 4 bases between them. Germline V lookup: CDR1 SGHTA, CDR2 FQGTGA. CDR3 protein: CASSSANTEAFF. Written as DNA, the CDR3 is TGTGCCAGCAGCTCCGCGAACACTGAAGCTTTCTTT.

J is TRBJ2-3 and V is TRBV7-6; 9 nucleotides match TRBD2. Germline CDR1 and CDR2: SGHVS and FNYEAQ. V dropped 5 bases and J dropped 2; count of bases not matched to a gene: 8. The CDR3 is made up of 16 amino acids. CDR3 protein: CASSQSGTSFTDTQYF. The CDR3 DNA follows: TGTGCCAGCAGCCAATCCGGGACTAGCTTCACAGATACGCAGTATTTT.

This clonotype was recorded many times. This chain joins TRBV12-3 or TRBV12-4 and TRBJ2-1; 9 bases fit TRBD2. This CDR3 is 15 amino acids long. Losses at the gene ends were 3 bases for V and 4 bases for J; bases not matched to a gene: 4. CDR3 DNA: TGTGCCAGCAGTTTTTCGACTAGCGGTTACAATGAGCAGTTCTTC. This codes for CASSFSTSGYNEQFF.

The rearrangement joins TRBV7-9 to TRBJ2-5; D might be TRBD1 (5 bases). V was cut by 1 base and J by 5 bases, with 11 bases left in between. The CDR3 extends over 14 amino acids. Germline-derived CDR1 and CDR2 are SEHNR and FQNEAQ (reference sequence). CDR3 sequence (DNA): TGTGCCAGCAGCTTAGTGGTAGGGGTTGAGACCCAGTACTTC. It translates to CASSLVVGVETQYF.